A single sample is the source of the 22 T cell receptor beta chains below, sequenced in a study of T cell responses to AZD1222 COVID-19 vaccine. Clones were sequenced by immunoSEQ multiplex PCR, and TCRdb holds only the in-frame ones, with some missing. The profile shows over 70,000 clones, roughly 80% of them singletons. Sequencing was performed on peripheral blood, taken 28 days after the second dose of the MenACWY control vaccine. The source is an adult who received the MenACWY meningococcal vaccine as a control.

This clone showed up just once. The chain has TRBV2 and TRBJ1-1; 8 bases map to TRBD1. Germline V lookup: CDR1 SNHLY, CDR2 FYNNEI. V gave up 3 bases and J gave up 1 base; unmatched junction bases: 4. CDR3 length equals 15 residues. CDR3 nucleotides: TGTGCCAGCAGTGATCCGGACAGGGAGAACACTGAAGCTTTCTTT. This sequence encodes CASSDPDRENTEAFF. The full variable domain, rest sourced from reference TRBV2 and TRBJ1-1, is EPEVTQTPSHQVTQMGQEVILRCVPISNHLYFYWYRQILGQKVEFLVSFYNNEISEKSEIFDDQFSVERPDGSNFTLKIRSTKLEDSAMYFCASSDPDRENTEAFFGQGTRLTVV.

The V and J genes are TRBV7-4 and TRBJ2-7, with D unclear. Per the germline V gene, CDR1 is SGHVT and CDR2 is SQSDAQ. V lost 5 bases to trimming and J lost 0 bases, with 14 bases between them. The CDR3 contains 15 residues. This CDR3 is CASSPGGSLSYEQYF. CDR3 bases: TGTGCCAGCAGCCCTGGTGGGTCTCTCTCCTACGAGCAGTACTTC.

The chain employs TRBV28 and TRBJ1-6, with D maybe TRBD1 (5 bases). The ends were cut back, 6 bases at V and 1 base at J, with 13 bases in the middle. The CDR3 spans 16 residues. Germline V gene lookup returns CDR1 MDHEN and CDR2 SYDVKM. CDR3 coding DNA: TGTGCCAGCAGCCGGGGGGGGACGTCCTATAATTCACCCCTCCACTTT. It specifies CASSRGGTSYNSPLHF.

The chain carries TRBV3-1 (or the pseudogene TRBV3-2) and TRBJ2-7, with unresolved D. The CDR3 length is 12 residues. With 1 base removed from V and 6 bases from J, the gap between germline ends came to 7 bases. CDR1 and CDR2 from the germline V gene are LGHDT and YNNKEL (reference sequence). The DNA for the CDR3 is TGTGCCAGCAGCCAAGCCGTTTTCGAGCAGTACTTC. Amino acid sequence: CASSQAVFEQYF.

This clone appeared once. The rearrangement links TRBV19 to TRBJ2-7; possibly TRBD1 for D (5 bases). Germline V gene data show CDR1 as LNHDA and CDR2 as SQIVND (reference sequence). Trimming removed 3 bases at V and 3 bases at J, with 12 bases between. This CDR3 is 14 amino acids long. The CDR3 DNA follows: TGTGCCAGTAGTATTAGGGGTAATGGCTACGAGCAGTACTTC. It encodes CASSIRGNGYEQYF.

V gene TRBV10-3 combines with J gene TRBJ1-2; D uncertain. The CDR3 totals 13 residues. Per the germline V gene, CDR1 is ENHRY and CDR2 is SYGVKD. V gave up 3 bases and J gave up 4 bases, with 9 bases separating them. CDR3: CAISESPFYGYTF. DNA of the CDR3: TGTGCCATCAGTGAATCCCCTTTCTATGGCTACACCTTC.

The chain combines TRBV7-9 with TRBJ2-5; 10 bases are a match to TRBD1. V shed 6 bases, J shed 4 bases, and the junction held 5 bases outside the gene matches. CDR1 and CDR2 (germline): SEHNR, FQNEAQ (reference sequence). The CDR3 spans 14 residues. DNA of the CDR3: TGTGCCAGCAGACGACAGGGGGCCAGAGAGACCCAGTACTTC. Translating it yields CASRRQGARETQYF.

This rearrangement joins TRBV4-1 to TRBJ1-5, with a tentative D call TRBD1 (5 bases). V was clipped by 1 base and J by 7 bases, with 17 bases between them. The CDR3 has 16 residues. Germline V lookup: CDR1 MGHRA, CDR2 YSYEKL. The CDR3 DNA reads as TGCGCCAGCAGCCAAGGGGCCCCGCAGGGAGGGCAGCCCCAGCATTTT. It encodes CASSQGAPQGGQPQHF.

The V and J genes are TRBV9 and TRBJ1-2; 8 positions agree with TRBD1. The V and J ends lost 2 bases and 2 bases, in that order; junction bases with no gene match: 5. Germline lookup yields CDR1 SGDLS and CDR2 YYNGEE. The CDR3 has 15 amino acids. The CDR3 nucleotides read TGTGCCAGCAGCGTCGGACAGGGACTAAACTATGGCTACACCTTC. Translation: CASSVGQGLNYGYTF.

The rearrangement uses TRBV5-6 and TRBJ1-2; TRBD1 agrees at 9 bases. CDR3 length equals 14 residues. Looked up from germline, CDR1 is SGHDT and CDR2 is YYEEEE. The ends lost 4 bases at V and 8 bases at J; junction bases unmatched: 9. The CDR3 reads CASSVPGQGGGYTF. The DNA for the CDR3 is TGTGCCAGCAGCGTGCCGGGACAGGGAGGCGGCTACACCTTC.

This chain connects TRBV6-1 to TRBJ1-6; D may be TRBD1 (5 bases). The CDR3 has 14 amino acids. V lost 2 bases and J lost 9, with 11 bases in between. Germline CDR1 reads MNHNS; CDR2 reads SASEGT. The CDR3 sequence is CASSEWRGGSPLHF. The CDR3 region has the DNA TGTGCCAGCAGTGAATGGCGGGGCGGTTCACCCCTCCACTTT.

This chain joins TRBV7-3 and TRBJ2-3, with D perhaps matching TRBD1 (6 bases). Per the germline V gene, CDR1 is SGHTA and CDR2 is FQGTGA. The CDR3 is made up of 14 amino acids. The V gene lost 4 bases and the J gene lost 4 bases, with 12 bases spanning the gap. Here the CDR3 DNA reads TGTGCCAGCAGCTATCGAAACAGGGCAGATACGCAGTATTTT. This translates into CASSYRNRADTQYF.

This clone showed up just a few times. The rearrangement uses TRBV7-3 and TRBJ2-2; 8 bases fit TRBD1. The CDR3 has 15 amino acids. J gave up 5 bases and V 1 base, and 3 bases lay outside the gene matches. Germline CDR1 SGHTA, CDR2 FQGTGA. Here the CDR3 DNA reads TGTGCCAGCAGCTTAAATACAGGGGGAACCGGGGAGCTGTTTTTT. This sequence encodes CASSLNTGGTGELFF.

The sample holds one count of this clone. This chain connects TRBV5-1 to TRBJ2-7; D is unresolved. The germline V and J ends were trimmed by 3 bases and 0 bases, with 4 bases remaining between them. The CDR3 runs 12 residues. Germline-derived CDR1 and CDR2 are SGHRS and YFSETQ. CDR3 DNA: TGCGCCAGCAGCTCGAGCTCCTACGAGCAGTACTTC. Its protein is CASSSSSYEQYF.

CDR3 nucleotide sequence: TGTGCCAGCAGTGTCATCCGGGACAGGGCAAATACCAATGAGCAGTTCTTC. Amino acids: CASSVIRDRANTNEQFF. This sequence joins TRBV6-1 and TRBJ2-1; TRBD1 agrees at 9 bases. Germline V gives CDR1 MNHNS, CDR2 SASEGT. Losses at the gene ends were 4 bases for V and 6 bases for J; bases not matched to a gene: 13. CDR3 size: 17 residues.

The rearrangement links TRBV5-1 to TRBJ1-1; no reliable D call. The CDR3 is 13 amino acids. V dropped 0 bases and J dropped 3 bases, with 6 bases sitting between them. Germline CDR1 is SGHRS and CDR2 is YFSETQ. Here the CDR3 reads CASSLDSHTEAFF. CDR3 coding DNA: TGCGCCAGCAGCTTGGATAGCCACACTGAAGCTTTCTTT. The complete variable domain, with remaining parts taken from reference TRBV5-1 and TRBJ1-1, reads KAGVTQTPRYLIKTRGQQVTLSCSPISGHRSVSWYQQTPGQGLQFLFEYFSETQRNKGNFPGRFSGRQFSNSRSEMNVSTLELGDSALYLCASSLDSHTEAFFGQGTRLTVV.

The V gene is TRBV6-5, the J gene TRBJ1-1; D is uncertain. With 10 bases removed from V and 10 bases from J, the gap between germline ends came to 13 bases. This CDR3 has 10 residues. CDR1 MNHEY and CDR2 SVGAGI come from the germline V gene. CDR3 in DNA: TGTGCCACATTTAACACGGGAGCTTTCTTT. Translated, it gives CATFNTGAFF.

This clone was seen repeatedly, ten times or more. The CDR3 coding sequence is TGTGCCAGCAGTTTGGACAGGCTCTCGCGTTACGAGCAGTACTTC. It is translated as CASSLDRLSRYEQYF. The V and J genes are TRBV2 and TRBJ2-7; 7 bases align to TRBD1. Trimming took 5 bases from V and 4 from J; bases not matched to a gene: 11. CDR3 length: 15 residues. Germline CDR1 reads SNHLY; CDR2 reads FYNNEI.

The rearrangement uses TRBV9 and TRBJ2-1; 7 bases align to TRBD2. The germline CDR1 and CDR2 sequences are SGDLS and YYNGEE. CDR3 size: 12 residues. V gave up 4 bases and J gave up 10 bases; unmatched junction bases: 5. The CDR3 DNA reads TGTGCCAGCAGCCCCAGCGGGGAGGAGCAGTTCTTC. Its protein product is CASSPSGEEQFF.

This chain joins TRBV14 and TRBJ2-1; D perhaps matches TRBD1 (5 bases). The V gene lost 8 bases and the J gene lost 8 bases, with 19 bases spanning the gap. Per germline, CDR1 SGHDN and CDR2 FVKESK. The CDR3 covers 14 residues. In nucleotides, the CDR3 is TGTGCCAGCGCTGGACAAGCTGGTACGGATGAGCAGTTCTTC. Its protein is CASAGQAGTDEQFF.

V is TRBV29-1 and J is TRBJ2-1; possible D gene TRBD2, 5 bases. The ends were cut back, 4 bases at V and 2 bases at J, with 9 bases in the middle. The CDR3 totals 13 residues. CDR1 SQVTM and CDR2 ANQGSEA come from the germline V gene. CDR3 coding DNA: TGCAGCGTTGGGGAGTTCACCTACAATGAGCAGTTCTTC. Translating it yields CSVGEFTYNEQFF.

The chain links TRBV4-1 to TRBJ2-7; 10 nucleotides align to TRBD2. V lost 1 base to trimming and J lost 6 bases; unmatched junction nucleotides: 3. The CDR3 is made up of 14 amino acids. Germline CDR1 is MGHRA and CDR2 is YSYEKL. The CDR3 here is CASSQASGGVEQYF. The CDR3 DNA follows: TGCGCCAGCAGCCAAGCCAGCGGGGGGGTCGAGCAGTACTTC.